This TCR beta chain is from a study of blood T cell repertoires in COVID-19. Study background: T cells, B-cell-depleted T cells, or PBMCs supplied cDNA or gDNA.

The table came from immunoSEQ multiplex PCR; TCRdb's copy has only in-frame clones and leaves some out. Of about 260,000 clones in the sample, 88% are singletons; the top ten hold 0.7%. The receptor was derived from a human donor in a cohort sampled during active COVID-19. Sequenced material: peripheral blood.

CDR3: CASSSTSGGVNEQFF. CDR3 DNA sequence: TGCGCCAGCAGCTCGACTAGCGGGGGCGTCAATGAGCAGTTCTTC. The J gene is TRBJ2-1, the V gene TRBV5-1; 12 bases match TRBD2. CDR1 is SGHRS and CDR2 is YFSETQ in the germline V gene. Trimming removed 3 bases from V and 6 bases from J; junction bases left unmatched: 4. The CDR3 is made up of 15 amino acids. The full variable domain, completed using reference TRBV5-1 and TRBJ2-1, is KAGVTQTPRYLIKTRGQQVTLSCSPISGHRSVSWYQQTPGQGLQFLFEYFSETQRNKGNFPGRFSGRQFSNSRSEMNVSTLELGDSALYLCASSSTSGGVNEQFFGPGTRLTVL.